The 10 T cell receptor beta chains below come from one sample, sequenced in a study of cytomegalovirus exposure and HLA in healthy donors. The study ran its PCR with 60 Vbeta and 13 Jbeta primers. Profiled with immunoSEQ multiplex PCR; TCRdb holds only in-frame clones, not every one. Seen here are approximately 280,000 clones, about 87% observed once, and the top ten hold less than 2.5%. The sequenced material came from PBMCs. Receptors were obtained from a woman younger than 30 in good health and CMV-seronegative.

The chain carries TRBV6-5 and TRBJ2-7, with D perhaps matching TRBD1 (6 bases). Germline V gives CDR1 MNHEY, CDR2 SVGAGI. CDR3 length: 16 amino acids. With 2 bases removed from V and 7 bases from J, the gap between germline ends came to 21 bases. This chain's CDR3 is CASSYGGGGTETEQYF. The CDR3 DNA reads TGTGCCAGCAGTTACGGGGGCGGCGGAACCGAAACAGAGCAGTACTTC.

The chain couples TRBV15 to TRBJ2-1; 9 bases align to TRBD2. Germline CDR1 LNHNV, CDR2 YYDKDF (reference sequence). The CDR3 is made up of 16 amino acids. The J segment lost 0 bases and the V segment lost 8 bases, leaving 8 bases of the junction unmatched. CDR3: CATLSGGPSSYNEQFF. The CDR3 DNA is TGTGCCACCTTGAGCGGGGGGCCGAGCTCCTACAATGAGCAGTTCTTC.

The CDR3 DNA sequence: TGTGCCAGCAGCTCGCCCGGAGACACTGAAGCTTTCTTT. Protein product: CASSSPGDTEAFF. The chain employs TRBV7-9 and TRBJ1-1; D is undetermined. Between the trimmed V and J ends, which lost 4 bases and 3 bases, there was a span of 9 bases. The CDR3 runs to 13 residues. CDR1 and CDR2 (germline): SEHNR, FQNEAQ (reference sequence). Combining the CDR3 with reference TRBV7-9 and TRBJ1-1 gives the whole variable domain DTGVSQNPRHKITKRGQNVTFRCDPISEHNRLYWYRQTLGQGPEFLTYFQNEAQLEKSRLLSDRFSAERPKGSFSTLEIQRTEQGDSAMYLCASSSPGDTEAFFGQGTRLTVV.

V gene TRBV5-4 combines with J gene TRBJ2-7; D is perhaps TRBD1 (6 bases). The CDR3 has 14 amino acids. Germline assignment: CDR1 SGHNT and CDR2 YYREEE (reference sequence). V was clipped by 5 bases and J by 0 bases, with 12 bases between them. CDR3 in DNA: TGTGCCAGCAGGAACCAGGGGTCCTCCTACGAGCAGTACTTC. It translates to CASRNQGSSYEQYF.

The J gene is TRBJ2-7, the V gene TRBV19; TRBD1 might be the D (5 bases). V was trimmed by 4 bases and J by 3 bases, leaving 7 bases between them. In germline, CDR1 is LNHDA, CDR2 SQIVND (reference sequence). This CDR3 is built from 12 residues. DNA of the CDR3: TGTGCCAGTAGTACCGGACACTACGAGCAGTACTTC. This codes for CASSTGHYEQYF. Together with reference TRBV19 and TRBJ2-7, the CDR3 gives the full variable domain: DGGITQSPKYLFRKEGQNVTLSCEQNLNHDAMYWYRQDPGQGLRLIYYSQIVNDFQKGDIAEGYSVSREKKESFPLTVTSAQKNPTAFYLCASSTGHYEQYFGPGTRLTVT.

The J gene is TRBJ2-5, the V gene TRBV7-2, with a tentative D call TRBD2 (5 bases). The CDR3 is 13 amino acids. Looked up from germline, CDR1 is SGHTA and CDR2 is FQGNSA. V was shortened by 5 bases and J by 4 bases, with 11 bases between the two germline ends. The CDR3 coding sequence is TGTGCCAGCAGCCCACCGCGGGCAGAGACCCAGTACTTC. Encoded protein: CASSPPRAETQYF. Variable domain in full (rest from reference TRBV7-2 and TRBJ2-5): GAGVSQSPSNKVTEKGKDVELRCDPISGHTALYWYRQSLGQGLEFLIYFQGNSAPDKSGLPSDRFSAERTGGSVSTLTIQRTQQEDSAVYLCASSPPRAETQYFGPGTRLLVL.

CDR3 nucleotides: TGTGCCAGCAGCTTAGCTGGAGGGGGCCCAGCTAATGAAAAACTGTTTTTT. This gives the protein CASSLAGGGPANEKLFF. The chain is built from TRBV7-9 and TRBJ1-4; 7 nucleotides agree with TRBD1. From germline, CDR1 is SEHNR and CDR2 FQNEAQ (reference sequence). The CDR3 length is 17 residues. Germline trimming cut 0 bases from V and 3 bases from J; bases unmatched to any gene: 7. The full variable domain, completed using reference TRBV7-9 and TRBJ1-4, is DTGVSQNPRHKITKRGQNVTFRCDPISEHNRLYWYRQTLGQGPEFLTYFQNEAQLEKSRLLSDRFSAERPKGSFSTLEIQRTEQGDSAMYLCASSLAGGGPANEKLFFGSGTQLSVL.

Regarding this clone: The same CDR3 also results from other DNA sequences found in this sample. V and J are TRBV18 and TRBJ1-1; perhaps TRBD1 as D (6 bases). This CDR3 contains 14 residues. CDR1 is KGHSH, CDR2 LQKENI, per germline. V lost 3 bases and J 3 bases, leaving 11 bases between the germline ends. This CDR3 is CASSPRGGDTEAFF. The CDR3 DNA reads as TGTGCCAGCTCACCGCGAGGGGGTGACACTGAAGCTTTCTTT. The full variable domain, its missing parts supplied by reference TRBV18 and TRBJ1-1, is NAGVMQNPRHLVRRRGQEARLRCSPMKGHSHVYWYRQLPEEGLKFMVYLQKENIIDESGMPKERFSAEFPKEGPSILRIQQVVRGDSAAYFCASSPRGGDTEAFFGQGTRLTVV.

The count of this clone is one. This same CDR3 is encoded by further DNA sequences in the sample. V and J are TRBV5-1 and TRBJ2-5; D possibly corresponds to TRBD1 (6 bases). The V gene lost 7 bases and the J gene lost 0 bases, with 13 bases spanning the gap. Germline lookup yields CDR1 SGHRS and CDR2 YFSETQ. This CDR3 is 14 amino acids long. The CDR3 here is CASSEQGYQETQYF. The DNA for the CDR3 is TGCGCCAGCTCCGAACAGGGATACCAAGAGACCCAGTACTTC.

The rearrangement uses TRBV10-1 and TRBJ2-2, with TRBD2 as a possible D gene (5 bases). The CDR3 covers 12 residues. V shed 4 bases and J shed 7 bases, with 7 bases lying between them. Looked up from germline, CDR1 is WNHNN and CDR2 is SYGVQD (reference sequence). The CDR3 is CASSVGSGELFF. CDR3 sequence (DNA): TGCGCCAGCAGTGTGGGGAGCGGGGAGCTGTTTTTT.